Listed below are T cell receptor beta chains from one sample, sequenced in a study of spatial heterogeneity in lung cancer. TCRdb passed the 5' RACE reads through MiXCR, listing each CDR3 protein once. The sample records 3,000 to 4,000 distinct CDR3 sequences, approximately 6% being singletons. The specimen comprised lung tumor tissue, sampled at surgery. Every receptor here comes from a female donor with early-stage non-small cell lung cancer. CDR3s leave out the opening cysteine and the closing phenylalanine or tryptophan.

CDR3aa | j_gene | v_gene
ASSPGVLAGQGNEQF | TRBJ2-1 | TRBV5-1
ASSLLVAYNEQF | TRBJ2-1 | TRBV7-2
ASSFLPGLAAYNEQF | TRBJ2-1 | TRBV6-2/TRBV6-3
SASRGQGRFLETQY | TRBJ2-5 | TRBV20-1
SAINIAGSSYNEQF | TRBJ2-1 | TRBV20-1
ASSLPGRRADTQY | TRBJ2-3 | TRBV28
ASSFPGKETQY | TRBJ2-5 | TRBV5-5
ASSQPTAAGGTDTQY | TRBJ2-3 | TRBV11-2
ASSSPGEGREQY | TRBJ2-7 | TRBV28
SVDPQGMETQY | TRBJ2-5 | TRBV29-1
ASSYPGGTADTQY | TRBJ2-3 | TRBV6-6
AWSGLAGVEQF | TRBJ2-1 | TRBV30
ASSQQGFYTDTQY | TRBJ2-3 | TRBV6-2/TRBV6-3
ASSEQGPTNEQF | TRBJ2-1 | TRBV9
ASSVTENTGELF | TRBJ2-2 | TRBV7-8
ASSRAGGPYNEQF | TRBJ2-1 | TRBV7-9
ASSPIVGSLYNEQF | TRBJ2-1 | TRBV27
ASSHGTSGRKETQY | TRBJ2-5 | TRBV5-4
ASSQREVSYNEQF | TRBJ2-1 | TRBV5-4
ASSSGRSGANVLT | TRBJ2-6 | TRBV19
ASSTQGMGSNQPQH | TRBJ1-5 | TRBV12-3/TRBV12-4
ASSFGFRESTDTQY | TRBJ2-3 | TRBV5-1
ASRGTGRDTEAF | TRBJ1-1 | TRBV24-1
SVDFSPGQLEAF | TRBJ1-1 | TRBV29-1
ASREPPGQGAYYSPLH | TRBJ1-6 | TRBV6-5
SARQGGGYSNQPQH | TRBJ1-5 | TRBV20-1
ASSVVDWDYNEQF | TRBJ2-1 | TRBV9
ASSLWSNEQF | TRBJ2-1 | TRBV12-3/TRBV12-4
ASSSGTTSNEQF | TRBJ2-1 | TRBV27
ASSLGLDRGLYNEQF | TRBJ2-1 | TRBV7-7
ASSHPSGRLGGELF | TRBJ2-2 | TRBV9
AWSVGLAGTDTQY | TRBJ2-3 | TRBV30
SAEKRPEQY | TRBJ2-7 | TRBV20-1
ASSSFTGGRNEQF | TRBJ2-1 | TRBV7-3
ASSQDTQGDQPQH | TRBJ1-5 | TRBV4-2
AWSVGSGRNNEQF | TRBJ2-1 | TRBV30